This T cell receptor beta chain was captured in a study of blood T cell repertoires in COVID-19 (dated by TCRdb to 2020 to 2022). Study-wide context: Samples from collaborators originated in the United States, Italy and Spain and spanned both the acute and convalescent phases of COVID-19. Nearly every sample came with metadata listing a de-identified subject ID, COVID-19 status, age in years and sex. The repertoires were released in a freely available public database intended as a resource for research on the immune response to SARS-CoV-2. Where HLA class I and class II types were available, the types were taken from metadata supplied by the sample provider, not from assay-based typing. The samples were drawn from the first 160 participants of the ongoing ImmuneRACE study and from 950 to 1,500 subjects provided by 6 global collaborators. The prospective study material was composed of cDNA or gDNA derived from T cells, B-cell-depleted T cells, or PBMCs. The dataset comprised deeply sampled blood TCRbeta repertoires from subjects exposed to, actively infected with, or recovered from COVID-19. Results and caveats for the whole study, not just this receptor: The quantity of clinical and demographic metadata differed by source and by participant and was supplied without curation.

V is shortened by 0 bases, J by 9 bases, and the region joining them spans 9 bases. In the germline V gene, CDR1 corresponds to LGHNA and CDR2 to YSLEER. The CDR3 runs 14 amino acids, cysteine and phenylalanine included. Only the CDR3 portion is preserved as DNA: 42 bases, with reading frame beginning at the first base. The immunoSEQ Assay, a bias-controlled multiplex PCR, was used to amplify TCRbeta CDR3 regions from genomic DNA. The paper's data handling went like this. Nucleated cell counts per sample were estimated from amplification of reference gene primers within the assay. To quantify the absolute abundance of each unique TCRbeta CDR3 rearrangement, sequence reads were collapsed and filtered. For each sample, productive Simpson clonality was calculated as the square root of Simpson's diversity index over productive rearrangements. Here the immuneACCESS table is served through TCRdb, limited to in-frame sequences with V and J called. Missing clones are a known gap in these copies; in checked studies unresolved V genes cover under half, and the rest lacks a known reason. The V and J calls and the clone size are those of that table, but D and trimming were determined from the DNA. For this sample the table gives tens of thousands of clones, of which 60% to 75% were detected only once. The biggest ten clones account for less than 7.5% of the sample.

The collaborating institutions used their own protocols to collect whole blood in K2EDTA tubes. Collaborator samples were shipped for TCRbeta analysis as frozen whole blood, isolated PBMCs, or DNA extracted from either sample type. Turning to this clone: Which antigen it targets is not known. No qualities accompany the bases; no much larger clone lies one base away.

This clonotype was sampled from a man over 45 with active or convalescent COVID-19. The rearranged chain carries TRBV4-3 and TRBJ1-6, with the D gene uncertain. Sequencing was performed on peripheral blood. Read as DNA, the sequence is TGCGCCAGCAGCCAAGAAACCGGCGGTTCACCCCTCCACTTT. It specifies CASSQETGGSPLHF.